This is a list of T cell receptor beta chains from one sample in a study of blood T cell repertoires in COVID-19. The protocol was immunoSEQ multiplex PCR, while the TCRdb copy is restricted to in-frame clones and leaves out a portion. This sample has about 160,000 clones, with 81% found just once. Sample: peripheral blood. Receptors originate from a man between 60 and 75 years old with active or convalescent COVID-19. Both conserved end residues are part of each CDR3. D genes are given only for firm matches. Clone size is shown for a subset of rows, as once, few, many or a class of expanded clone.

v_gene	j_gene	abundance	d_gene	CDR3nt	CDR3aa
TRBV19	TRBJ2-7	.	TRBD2	TGTGCCAGTAGTAACCGACGGACTAGCGGGGGGAACGAGCAGTACTTC	CASSNRRTSGGNEQYF
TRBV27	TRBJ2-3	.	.	TGTGCCAGCAGTTTTAATGCAGATACGCAGTATTTT	CASSFNADTQYF
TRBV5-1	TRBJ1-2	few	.	TGCGCCAGCAGCTTGGGGACAGCTACTAACTATGGCTACACCTTC	CASSLGTATNYGYTF
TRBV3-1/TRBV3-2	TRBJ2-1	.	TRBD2	TGTGCCAGCAGCCCCGGGACTAGCGGAACCAATGAGCAGTTCTTC	CASSPGTSGTNEQFF
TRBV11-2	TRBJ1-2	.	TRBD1	TGTGCCAGCAGCCCCGGACAGGGGGACTATGGCTACACCTTC	CASSPGQGDYGYTF
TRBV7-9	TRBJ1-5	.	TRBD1	TGTGCCAGCAGCTTAGGGGACAGCCTTAATCAGCCCCAGCATTTT	CASSLGDSLNQPQHF
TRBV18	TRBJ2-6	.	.	TGTGCCAGCTCACCACCGCTAGGGAGCTCTGGGGCCAACGTCCTGACTTTC	CASSPPLGSSGANVLTF
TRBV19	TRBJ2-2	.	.	TGTGCCAGTAGTATAGTTTTTGGGAGGTTAGGGGCGAAGACCGGGGAGCTGTTTTTT	CASSIVFGRLGAKTGELFF
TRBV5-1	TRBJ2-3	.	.	TGCGCCAGCAGCTTGTTCTTAACAGATACGCAGTATTTT	CASSLFLTDTQYF
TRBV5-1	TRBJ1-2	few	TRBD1	TGCGCCAGCAGCCGGGACAGAAACTATGGCTACACCTTC	CASSRDRNYGYTF
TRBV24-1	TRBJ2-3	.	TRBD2	TGTGCCACCAGTGAAACCGGGACTAGAGACGGCGATACGCAGTATTTT	CATSETGTRDGDTQYF
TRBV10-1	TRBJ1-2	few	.	TGCGCCAGCAGTGGGACAGAGAACTATGGCTACACCTTC	CASSGTENYGYTF
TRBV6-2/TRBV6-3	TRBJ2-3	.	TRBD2	TGTGCCAGCAGTTATCGGACTAGCGACACAGATACGCAGTATTTT	CASSYRTSDTDTQYF
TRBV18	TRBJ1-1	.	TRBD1	TGTGCCAGCTCACTTTCCGGGACAGCGAACACTGAAGCTTTCTTT	CASSLSGTANTEAFF
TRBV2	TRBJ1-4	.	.	TGTGCCAGCAGTGAGTCAGGGTGGGTCCTGTTTTTT	CASSESGWVLFF
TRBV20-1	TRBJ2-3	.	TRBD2	TGCAGTGCTAGTCGACTAGCGGGAGTTACAGATACGCAGTATTTT	CSASRLAGVTDTQYF
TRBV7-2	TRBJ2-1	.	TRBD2	TGTGCCAGCAGCTCGACTAGCGGGACTCTCTACAATGAGCAGTTCTTC	CASSSTSGTLYNEQFF
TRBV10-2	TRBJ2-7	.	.	TGCGCCAGCAAACAGGGTAGGGGAAGCTACGAGCAGTACTTC	CASKQGRGSYEQYF
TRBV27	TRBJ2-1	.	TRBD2	TGTGCCAGCAGATCGGGAGGCGCCCTCCCCTATGAGCAGTTCTTC	CASRSGGALPYEQFF
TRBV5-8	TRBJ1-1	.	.	TGTGCCAGCAGCTTGGGATACAGTTCTGAAGCTTTCTTT	CASSLGYSSEAFF
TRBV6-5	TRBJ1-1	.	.	TGTGCCAGCAGGCCTCCTGGGGGGATGAACACTGAAGCTTTCTTT	CASRPPGGMNTEAFF
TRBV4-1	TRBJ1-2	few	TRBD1	TGCGCCAGCAGCCAAGATCCGGGGACAGGGGGCTTTGGCTACACCTTC	CASSQDPGTGGFGYTF
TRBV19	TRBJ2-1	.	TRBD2	TGTGCCAGTAGTTCGGGGACTAGCGGGCGTACTTACAATGAGCAGTTCTTC	CASSSGTSGRTYNEQFF
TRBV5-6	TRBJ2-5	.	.	TGTGCCAGCAGCCTACAGCTTGCGGAGACCCAGTACTTC	CASSLQLAETQYF
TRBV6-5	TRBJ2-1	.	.	TGTGCCAGCAGTTACTCAGGGGCAGGGTTTTACAATGAGCAGTTCTTC	CASSYSGAGFYNEQFF
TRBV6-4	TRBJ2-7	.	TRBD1	TGTGCCAGCAGTGACAGGGCAGGGGGCCGCGAGCAGTACTTC	CASSDRAGGREQYF
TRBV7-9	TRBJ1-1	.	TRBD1	TGTGCCAGCAGCATAGGGGACAGGGGGTACACTGAAGCTTTCTTT	CASSIGDRGYTEAFF
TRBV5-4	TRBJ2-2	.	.	TGTGCCAGCAGCCCGGTTGGTGGGGCAGGGATTAACACCGGGGAGCTGTTTTTT	CASSPVGGAGINTGELFF
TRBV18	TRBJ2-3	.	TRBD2	TGTGCCAGCTCACCACGGGGACTAGCGGGCCCTAGCACAGATACGCAGTATTTT	CASSPRGLAGPSTDTQYF
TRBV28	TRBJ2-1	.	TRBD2	TGTGCCAGCAGTTCACCGGGACTACCCTACAATGAGCAGTTCTTC	CASSSPGLPYNEQFF
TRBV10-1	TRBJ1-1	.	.	TGCGCCAGCAGTGGCGGCGTAAACACTGAAGCTTTCTTT	CASSGGVNTEAFF
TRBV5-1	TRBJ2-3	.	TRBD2	TGCGCCAGCAGCTTGGACCTAGCGGGGGGCCGCACAGATACGCAGTATTTT	CASSLDLAGGRTDTQYF
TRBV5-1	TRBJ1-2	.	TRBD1	TGCGCCAGCAGCTTGGAATTCGACAGGGTTGGCGGCTACACCTTC	CASSLEFDRVGGYTF
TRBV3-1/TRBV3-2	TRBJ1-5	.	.	TGTGCCAGCAGCCAAGATCTGACAGTCAATCAGCCCCAGCATTTT	CASSQDLTVNQPQHF
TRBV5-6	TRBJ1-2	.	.	TGTGCCAGCAGCCCAGGGGTGGACTATGGCTACACCTTC	CASSPGVDYGYTF
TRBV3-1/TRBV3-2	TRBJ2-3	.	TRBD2	TGTGCCAGCAGCCAAAATCCAGCGGGAGGTGTGAATACGCAGTATTTT	CASSQNPAGGVNTQYF
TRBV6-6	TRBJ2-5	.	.	TGTGCCAGCAGTTACTCTTCTCAGACCCAGTACTTC	CASSYSSQTQYF
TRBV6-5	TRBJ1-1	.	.	TGTGCCAGCGGGGGGGGAACTGGGAACACTGAAGCTTTCTTT	CASGGGTGNTEAFF
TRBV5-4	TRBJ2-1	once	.	TGTGCCAGCAGCCCCCTTACCTCCGGAGCCCTGGGAGATGAGCAGTTCTTC	CASSPLTSGALGDEQFF
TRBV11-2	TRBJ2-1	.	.	TGTGCCAGCAGCACACTCCAGGGAGGCGAGCAGTTCTTC	CASSTLQGGEQFF
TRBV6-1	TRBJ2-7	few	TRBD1	TGTGCCAGCAGTGGATGGTCCGGGACAGGGGAGCACGGGCAGTACTTC	CASSGWSGTGEHGQYF
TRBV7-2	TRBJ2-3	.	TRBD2	TGTGCCAGCAGCTTAGGTGCGGGGGTACGCACAGATACGCAGTATTTT	CASSLGAGVRTDTQYF
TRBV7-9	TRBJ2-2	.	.	TGTGCCAGCAGCGCCTCCAGGGAGGTGAACACCGGGGAGCTGTTTTTT	CASSASREVNTGELFF
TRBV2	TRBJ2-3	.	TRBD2	TGTGCCAGCAGTGATAGAGCGGGGACAGATACGCAGTATTTT	CASSDRAGTDTQYF
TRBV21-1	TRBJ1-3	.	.	TGTGCCAGCAGGCACGGAGCAGGGTGCGCTGGAAACACCATATATTTT	CASRHGAGCAGNTIYF
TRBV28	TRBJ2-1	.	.	TGTGCCAGCGGGTTGGACGGGGGTTACAATGAGCAGTTCTTC	CASGLDGGYNEQFF